This is a list of T cell receptor beta chains from one sample in a study of blood T cell repertoires in COVID-19. Using immunoSEQ multiplex PCR, the repertoire was profiled, and TCRdb retains in-frame clones only, with some absent. The sample contains about 120,000 clones, 87% of which appear only once. Sequenced: peripheral blood. These TCRs come from a woman between 65 and 79 years old with acute or convalescent COVID-19. The CDR3 runs from the conserved cysteine through the conserved F or W. The D gene is left open where the match is weak. Some rows mark clone size as missing; the rest say once, few, many or name a class of expanded clone.

v_call: TRBV27
clone_size: .
d_call: TRBD1
j_call: TRBJ1-5
cdr3_aa: CASSSYRGAEQPQHF
cdr3_nt: TGTGCCAGCAGTTCCTACAGGGGTGCTGAGCAGCCCCAGCATTTT

v_call: TRBV30
clone_size: .
d_call: .
j_call: TRBJ1-6
cdr3_aa: CAWSVQQGALNSPLHF
cdr3_nt: TGTGCCTGGAGTGTACAACAGGGAGCCCTTAATTCACCCCTCCACTTT

v_call: TRBV15
clone_size: once
d_call: TRBD1
j_call: TRBJ1-2
cdr3_aa: CATAHLQGARRDGYTF
cdr3_nt: TGTGCCACCGCACACCTTCAGGGGGCGCGGAGAGATGGCTACACCTTC

v_call: TRBV30
clone_size: .
d_call: .
j_call: TRBJ1-2
cdr3_aa: CAWSPTGQRADYGYTF
cdr3_nt: TGTGCCTGGAGTCCTACCGGACAGAGGGCTGACTATGGCTACACCTTC

v_call: TRBV7-2
clone_size: .
d_call: TRBD1
j_call: TRBJ1-6
cdr3_aa: CASSPGQGGFSPLHF
cdr3_nt: TGTGCCAGCAGCCCAGGACAGGGGGGATTTTCACCCCTCCACTTT

v_call: TRBV6-6
clone_size: .
d_call: .
j_call: TRBJ1-1
cdr3_aa: CASSKGGTEAFF
cdr3_nt: TGTGCCAGCAGTAAGGGGGGGACTGAAGCTTTCTTT

v_call: TRBV3-1/TRBV3-2
clone_size: .
d_call: TRBD1
j_call: TRBJ2-5
cdr3_aa: CASSPTGGQGAVAKETQYF
cdr3_nt: TGTGCCAGCAGCCCCACCGGGGGACAGGGGGCGGTGGCTAAAGAGACCCAGTACTTC

v_call: TRBV2
clone_size: .
d_call: .
j_call: TRBJ1-2
cdr3_aa: CASSLQGNYGYTF
cdr3_nt: TGTGCCAGCAGCCTTCAGGGTAACTATGGCTACACCTTC

v_call: TRBV18
clone_size: once
d_call: TRBD2
j_call: TRBJ2-5
cdr3_aa: CASSPFDGGTAVETQYF
cdr3_nt: TGTGCCAGCTCACCATTTGACGGGGGGACCGCCGTGGAGACCCAGTACTTC

v_call: TRBV28
clone_size: .
d_call: .
j_call: TRBJ2-1
cdr3_aa: CASSSAQGGSYNEQFF
cdr3_nt: TGTGCCAGCAGCTCCGCACAGGGTGGCTCCTACAATGAGCAGTTCTTC

v_call: TRBV4-1
clone_size: .
d_call: TRBD1
j_call: TRBJ2-2
cdr3_aa: CASSQDLGTGMSGELFF
cdr3_nt: TGCGCCAGCAGCCAAGATCTTGGGACAGGAATGTCCGGGGAGCTGTTTTTT

v_call: TRBV3-1/TRBV3-2
clone_size: .
d_call: .
j_call: TRBJ1-1
cdr3_aa: CASSQGRRITEAFF
cdr3_nt: TGTGCCAGCAGCCAGGGCAGGCGAATCACTGAAGCTTTCTTT

v_call: TRBV2
clone_size: .
d_call: TRBD2
j_call: TRBJ2-3
cdr3_aa: CASSGIAGVTDTQYF
cdr3_nt: TGTGCCAGCAGTGGAATAGCGGGGGTGACAGATACGCAGTATTTT

v_call: TRBV27
clone_size: once
d_call: .
j_call: TRBJ2-7
cdr3_aa: CASSRRDNGAEQYF
cdr3_nt: TGTGCCAGCAGTAGAAGGGACAACGGCGCGGAGCAGTACTTC

v_call: TRBV10-2
clone_size: .
d_call: .
j_call: TRBJ1-1
cdr3_aa: CASSPDTRAEAFF
cdr3_nt: TGCGCCAGCTCACCGGACACCCGGGCAGAAGCTTTCTTT

v_call: TRBV6-4
clone_size: .
d_call: .
j_call: TRBJ1-2
cdr3_aa: CASSQGGPYGYTF
cdr3_nt: TGTGCCAGCAGTCAGGGTGGCCCCTATGGCTACACCTTC

v_call: TRBV28
clone_size: .
d_call: TRBD2
j_call: TRBJ2-5
cdr3_aa: CASSFTGGETQYF
cdr3_nt: TGTGCCAGCAGTTTCACGGGGGGGGAGACCCAGTACTTC

v_call: TRBV18
clone_size: once
d_call: TRBD1
j_call: TRBJ1-4
cdr3_aa: CASSPPLGTGAVGEKLFF
cdr3_nt: TGTGCCAGCTCACCACCGTTGGGGACAGGGGCGGTTGGAGAAAAACTGTTTTTT

v_call: TRBV9
clone_size: .
d_call: TRBD1
j_call: TRBJ2-3
cdr3_aa: CASSGGTGGTDTQYF
cdr3_nt: TGTGCCAGCAGCGGGGGGACAGGGGGCACAGATACGCAGTATTTT

v_call: TRBV19
clone_size: .
d_call: .
j_call: TRBJ1-6
cdr3_aa: CASSIGPGGNPGNSPLHF
cdr3_nt: TGTGCCAGTAGTATAGGCCCGGGAGGGAACCCCGGGAATTCACCCCTCCACTTT

v_call: TRBV5-1
clone_size: .
d_call: .
j_call: TRBJ2-3
cdr3_aa: CASSLGLAGNTDTQYF
cdr3_nt: TGCGCCAGCAGCTTGGGGCTCGCGGGGAATACAGATACGCAGTATTTT

v_call: TRBV5-8
clone_size: .
d_call: .
j_call: TRBJ1-3
cdr3_aa: CASSFSGAFSGNTIYF
cdr3_nt: TGTGCCAGCAGCTTCAGCGGGGCCTTCTCTGGAAACACCATATATTTT

v_call: TRBV3-1/TRBV3-2
clone_size: .
d_call: .
j_call: TRBJ1-6
cdr3_aa: CASSQDLGVGSYNSPLHF
cdr3_nt: TGTGCCAGCAGCCAAGATTTAGGGGTTGGCTCCTATAATTCACCCCTCCACTTT

v_call: TRBV3-1/TRBV3-2
clone_size: .
d_call: .
j_call: TRBJ1-1
cdr3_aa: CASKNSNTEAFF
cdr3_nt: TGTGCCAGCAAAAACTCGAACACTGAAGCTTTCTTT

v_call: TRBV25-1
clone_size: once
d_call: .
j_call: TRBJ2-2
cdr3_aa: CASGVDRSPGTGELFF
cdr3_nt: TGTGCCAGCGGCGTTGACAGGAGCCCGGGCACCGGGGAGCTGTTTTTT

v_call: TRBV19
clone_size: .
d_call: .
j_call: TRBJ1-1
cdr3_aa: CASTAISKNTEAFF
cdr3_nt: TGTGCCAGTACCGCGATATCGAAGAACACTGAAGCTTTCTTT

v_call: TRBV27
clone_size: .
d_call: TRBD1
j_call: TRBJ2-7
cdr3_aa: CASSLDRLFSYEQYF
cdr3_nt: TGTGCCAGCAGTCTGGACAGGCTGTTCTCCTACGAGCAGTACTTC

v_call: TRBV6-4
clone_size: .
d_call: TRBD2
j_call: TRBJ2-3
cdr3_aa: CASSEGNSGGADTQYF
cdr3_nt: TGTGCCAGCAGTGAAGGGAATAGCGGGGGCGCAGATACGCAGTATTTT

v_call: TRBV3-1/TRBV3-2
clone_size: .
d_call: .
j_call: TRBJ2-7
cdr3_aa: CASSQRQPPLYF
cdr3_nt: TGTGCCAGCAGCCAGCGACAGCCCCCCCTGTACTTC

v_call: TRBV18
clone_size: .
d_call: .
j_call: TRBJ2-3
cdr3_aa: CASSRLQGGTDTQYF
cdr3_nt: TGTGCCAGCTCACGACTACAGGGTGGCACAGATACGCAGTATTTT

v_call: TRBV3-1/TRBV3-2
clone_size: .
d_call: .
j_call: TRBJ1-6
cdr3_aa: CASSGGSYNSPLHF
cdr3_nt: TGTGCCAGCAGCGGGGGGTCCTATAATTCACCCCTCCACTTT

v_call: TRBV3-1/TRBV3-2
clone_size: .
d_call: TRBD1
j_call: TRBJ1-2
cdr3_aa: CASSPRAGTARGGPNYGYTF
cdr3_nt: TGTGCCAGCAGCCCGAGAGCCGGGACAGCCAGAGGTGGACCTAACTATGGCTACACCTTC

v_call: TRBV7-2
clone_size: .
d_call: TRBD2
j_call: TRBJ2-5
cdr3_aa: CASSLSGGGAAETQYF
cdr3_nt: TGTGCCAGCAGCTTATCTGGCGGGGGGGCCGCAGAGACCCAGTACTTC

v_call: TRBV19
clone_size: .
d_call: .
j_call: TRBJ2-1
cdr3_aa: CASSSRSGGDEQFF
cdr3_nt: TGTGCCAGTAGTTCAAGATCAGGCGGGGACGAGCAGTTCTTC

v_call: TRBV4-2
clone_size: .
d_call: .
j_call: TRBJ2-5
cdr3_aa: CASSQDESRETQYF
cdr3_nt: TGTGCCAGCAGCCAAGATGAAAGCAGGGAGACCCAGTACTTC

v_call: TRBV6-5
clone_size: .
d_call: TRBD1
j_call: TRBJ1-2
cdr3_aa: CASRRTGEVYGYTF
cdr3_nt: TGTGCCAGCAGAAGGACAGGGGAGGTCTATGGCTACACCTTC

v_call: TRBV2
clone_size: .
d_call: .
j_call: TRBJ1-6
cdr3_aa: CASSVWGRGTNSPLHF
cdr3_nt: TGTGCCAGCAGTGTGTGGGGGCGCGGTACTAATTCACCCCTCCACTTT

v_call: TRBV19
clone_size: .
d_call: .
j_call: TRBJ2-6
cdr3_aa: CASSITTLAGYTGANVLTF
cdr3_nt: TGTGCCAGTAGTATAACCACCCTGGCAGGGTACACTGGGGCCAACGTCCTGACTTTC

v_call: TRBV28
clone_size: few
d_call: .
j_call: TRBJ1-5
cdr3_aa: CASSLQQVNQPQHF
cdr3_nt: TGTGCCAGCAGTTTACAACAGGTCAATCAGCCCCAGCATTTT

v_call: TRBV6-5
clone_size: .
d_call: .
j_call: TRBJ1-1
cdr3_aa: CASSYSRVSSTEAFF
cdr3_nt: TGTGCCAGCAGTTACTCGAGGGTATCTTCAACTGAAGCTTTCTTT

v_call: TRBV5-1
clone_size: .
d_call: TRBD1
j_call: TRBJ1-5
cdr3_aa: CASSLASGGHQPQHF
cdr3_nt: TGCGCCAGCAGCTTGGCGTCAGGGGGCCATCAGCCCCAGCATTTT

v_call: TRBV29-1
clone_size: once
d_call: .
j_call: TRBJ1-2
cdr3_aa: CSASRDPNYGYTF
cdr3_nt: TGCAGCGCATCTCGGGATCCTAACTATGGCTACACCTTC

v_call: TRBV28
clone_size: .
d_call: TRBD1
j_call: TRBJ1-5
cdr3_aa: CASSAQGAQPQHF
cdr3_nt: TGTGCCAGCAGCGCGCAGGGGGCCCAGCCCCAGCATTTT

v_call: TRBV10-2
clone_size: once
d_call: TRBD1
j_call: TRBJ2-2
cdr3_aa: CASSEPDRGLSGELFF
cdr3_nt: TGCGCCAGCAGTGAGCCGGACAGGGGCTTGTCCGGGGAGCTGTTTTTT

v_call: TRBV3-1/TRBV3-2
clone_size: .
d_call: .
j_call: TRBJ2-7
cdr3_aa: CASSQSQAGEQYF
cdr3_nt: TGTGCCAGCAGCCAATCCCAGGCGGGCGAGCAGTACTTC

v_call: TRBV27
clone_size: .
d_call: TRBD1
j_call: TRBJ1-1
cdr3_aa: CASSPTGVGPEAFF
cdr3_nt: TGTGCCAGCAGTCCGACAGGGGTCGGACCTGAAGCTTTCTTT

v_call: TRBV19
clone_size: .
d_call: .
j_call: TRBJ2-3
cdr3_aa: CASSIVLRASDTQYF
cdr3_nt: TGTGCCAGTAGTATTGTCCTCAGGGCGTCGGATACGCAGTATTTT

v_call: TRBV5-5
clone_size: .
d_call: .
j_call: TRBJ2-1
cdr3_aa: CASSPDTGTAGDEQFF
cdr3_nt: TGTGCCAGCAGCCCGGACACCGGGACAGCGGGCGATGAGCAGTTCTTC

v_call: TRBV9
clone_size: .
d_call: .
j_call: TRBJ1-1
cdr3_aa: CASSADRHNTEAFF
cdr3_nt: TGTGCCAGCAGCGCCGACAGGCATAACACTGAAGCTTTCTTT

v_call: TRBV19
clone_size: .
d_call: .
j_call: TRBJ1-1
cdr3_aa: CASSIDHGGTEAFF
cdr3_nt: TGTGCCAGTAGTATAGATCACGGTGGCACTGAAGCTTTCTTT

v_call: TRBV2
clone_size: .
d_call: .
j_call: TRBJ2-3
cdr3_aa: CASSEALGVDTQYF
cdr3_nt: TGTGCCAGCAGTGAAGCGCTAGGGGTAGATACGCAGTATTTT

v_call: TRBV3-1/TRBV3-2
clone_size: .
d_call: .
j_call: TRBJ1-2
cdr3_aa: CASSQEQIYGYTF
cdr3_nt: TGTGCCAGCAGCCAAGAACAGATCTATGGCTACACCTTC

v_call: TRBV3-1/TRBV3-2
clone_size: .
d_call: .
j_call: TRBJ1-3
cdr3_aa: CASSRDHRPGPGNTIYF
cdr3_nt: TGTGCCAGCAGCCGAGATCACAGGCCTGGGCCCGGAAACACCATATATTTT

v_call: TRBV2
clone_size: .
d_call: .
j_call: TRBJ2-2
cdr3_aa: CASSQLVNTGELFF
cdr3_nt: TGTGCCAGCAGCCAATTAGTGAACACCGGGGAGCTGTTTTTT

v_call: TRBV12-5
clone_size: .
d_call: .
j_call: TRBJ1-1
cdr3_aa: CASGLASLFRGNTEAFF
cdr3_nt: TGTGCTAGTGGTTTGGCTTCCCTCTTCAGGGGTAACACTGAAGCTTTCTTT

v_call: TRBV7-9
clone_size: .
d_call: .
j_call: TRBJ1-6
cdr3_aa: CASSLARDSPLHF
cdr3_nt: TGTGCCAGCAGCTTAGCGCGGGATTCACCCCTCCACTTT

v_call: TRBV6-5
clone_size: .
d_call: TRBD2
j_call: TRBJ2-3
cdr3_aa: CASRGLAGDTQYF
cdr3_nt: TGTGCCAGCAGGGGACTAGCGGGGGATACGCAGTATTTT

v_call: TRBV29-1
clone_size: .
d_call: TRBD1
j_call: TRBJ2-7
cdr3_aa: CSGRTGATYEQYF
cdr3_nt: TGCAGCGGCCGGACAGGGGCAACCTACGAGCAGTACTTC

v_call: TRBV21-1
clone_size: .
d_call: .
j_call: TRBJ2-1
cdr3_aa: CASSKGTRPYNEQFF
cdr3_nt: TGTGCCAGCAGCAAGGGGACTAGACCCTACAATGAGCAGTTCTTC

v_call: TRBV19
clone_size: .
d_call: .
j_call: TRBJ2-7
cdr3_aa: CASSRGRPLYEQYF
cdr3_nt: TGTGCCAGTAGTAGGGGGCGCCCCCTTTACGAGCAGTACTTC